Each of the 18 T cell receptor beta chains below was sequenced from the same sample in a study of beta chain features in type 1 diabetes. Since all of the isolated RNA was reverse transcribed, expressed TCRB transcripts were what got sequenced. Clones were sequenced by immunoSEQ multiplex PCR, and TCRdb holds only the in-frame ones, with some missing. The sample has about 370,000 clones, roughly 15% seen once. The sample was naive CD4+ T cells from blood. These receptors originate from a woman between 18 and 29 years old in good health.

On this clone: The same CDR3 also results from other DNA sequences found in this sample. The V call is TRBV29-1, the J call TRBJ1-1; possibly TRBD1 for D (5 bases). V lost 4 bases, J lost 4 bases, and 7 bases lay in between. Per the germline V gene, CDR1 is SQVTM and CDR2 is ANQGSEA. The CDR3 covers 11 residues. The CDR3 loop reads CSVGGGTEAFF. CDR3 in DNA: TGCAGCGTTGGGGGGGGCACTGAAGCTTTCTTT.

This clone was found a few times. The chain joins TRBV7-8 to TRBJ2-4, with D perhaps matching TRBD1 (6 bases). CDR3 length: 12 residues. Trimming left V 5 bases short and J 14 bases short, with 16 bases between. Germline V CDR1 and CDR2: SGHVS, FQNEAQ. The CDR3 DNA reads TGTGCCAGCAGCCTTGCCGGGACACCGGAGTACTTC. Residues: CASSLAGTPEYF.

The V call is TRBV7-6, the J call TRBJ2-1; TRBD2 agrees at 11 bases. V lost 5 bases, J lost 3 bases, and 3 bases stayed unmatched. Germline V gene data show CDR1 as SGHVS and CDR2 as FNYEAQ. CDR3 length: 15 residues. CDR3 bases: TGTGCCAGCAGCCGCGGGACTAGCGGCTACAATGAGCAGTTCTTC. Translating it yields CASSRGTSGYNEQFF.

The V and J genes are TRBV11-2 and TRBJ1-1; no definite D call. Trimming stripped 2 bases from V and 1 base from J, with 5 bases between. Germline-derived CDR1 and CDR2 are SGHAT and FQNNGV. CDR3 size: 13 residues. DNA for the CDR3: TGTGCCAGCAGCTTATCAGAGAACACTGAAGCTTTCTTT. As protein: CASSLSENTEAFF.

In this sample, this clone turned up a few times. This chain connects TRBV9 to TRBJ2-1, with a possible D match to TRBD2 (5 bases). This CDR3 is 13 amino acids long. Germline V CDR1 and CDR2: SGDLS, YYNGEE. V lost 0 bases to trimming and J lost 13 bases, with 14 bases between them. The CDR3 DNA reads TGTGCCAGCAGCGTAGAGGGTTGGGGAGACCAGTTCTTC. The encoded protein is CASSVEGWGDQFF. The full variable domain, in which reference TRBV9 and TRBJ2-1 provide the parts outside the CDR3, is DSGVTQTPKHLITATGQRVTLRCSPRSGDLSVYWYQQSLDQGLQFLIQYYNGEERAKGNILERFSAQQFPDLHSELNLSSLELGDSALYFCASSVEGWGDQFFGPGTRLTVL.

The rearrangement links TRBV28 to TRBJ2-5, with D possibly TRBD1 on 5 matching bases. This CDR3 has 15 amino acids. Between the trimmed V and J ends, which lost 3 bases and 4 bases, there was a span of 15 bases. The germline CDR1 and CDR2 sequences are MDHEN and SYDVKM. The CDR3 is CASSFGSRVGETQYF. The CDR3 DNA is TGTGCCAGCAGTTTCGGCAGCAGGGTGGGAGAGACCCAGTACTTC.

The chain carries TRBV4-1 and TRBJ2-3; D perhaps matches TRBD2 (6 bases). With 2 bases removed from V and 1 base from J, the gap between germline ends came to 16 bases. Germline CDR1 is MGHRA and CDR2 is YSYEKL. CDR3 length: 17 residues. This CDR3 reads CASSQRETGRGTDTQYF. DNA for the CDR3: TGCGCCAGCAGCCAAAGGGAAACCGGGAGAGGCACAGATACGCAGTATTTT.

V usage is TRBV30 and J usage is TRBJ1-1; D possibly corresponds to TRBD1 (5 bases). This CDR3 has 12 residues. V lost 7 bases, J lost 0 bases, and 9 bases lay in between. CDR1 and CDR2 (germline): GTSNPN, SVGIG (reference sequence). Written as DNA, the CDR3 is TGTGCCTATCAGGGAATGAACACTGAAGCTTTCTTT. Encoded protein: CAYQGMNTEAFF. Looking up the rest from reference TRBV30 and TRBJ1-1 gives the full variable domain: SQTIHQWPATLVQPVGSPLSLECTVEGTSNPNLYWYRQAAGRGLQLLFYSVGIGQISSEVPQNLSASRPQDRQFILSSKKLLLSDSGFYLCAYQGMNTEAFFGQGTRLTVV.

The gene calls are TRBV2 and TRBJ1-5; D remains unclear. The germline CDR1 and CDR2 sequences are SNHLY and FYNNEI. The CDR3 loop spans 14 amino acids. Trimming pared 5 bases from V and 4 bases from J, leaving 12 bases between. The CDR3 sequence: CASSRESGNQPQHF. DNA for the CDR3: TGTGCCAGCAGTAGGGAGTCTGGGAATCAGCCCCAGCATTTT.

V is TRBV9 and J is TRBJ1-2; D gene uncertain. Trimming left V 4 bases short and J 2 bases short, with 9 bases between. The CDR3 totals 13 residues. CDR1 and CDR2 (germline): SGDLS, YYNGEE. This CDR3 is CASSPSGNYGYTF. The CDR3 nucleotides are TGTGCCAGCAGCCCGTCGGGAAACTATGGCTACACCTTC.

The CDR3 nucleotides are TGTGCCAGCAGGGATACCGGGACTAGCGCAGAGACCCAGTACTTC. As protein: CASRDTGTSAETQYF. This sequence joins TRBV7-2 and TRBJ2-5; TRBD2 agrees at 10 bases. V gave up 6 bases and J gave up 4 bases; unmatched junction bases: 8. The CDR3 spans 15 residues. Germline loops: CDR1 SGHTA, CDR2 FQGNSA.

A few counts support this clone. This chain uses TRBV7-9 with TRBJ2-1, with 9 bases identical to TRBD2. The CDR3 covers 15 residues. Germline assignment: CDR1 SEHNR and CDR2 FQNEAQ (reference sequence). Trimming at V came to 3 bases and at J to 8 bases, leaving 8 bases not matched to a gene. CDR3 sequence reads: CASSLGLAGEDEQFF. In DNA form, the CDR3 reads TGTGCCAGCAGCTTGGGATTAGCGGGAGAGGATGAGCAGTTCTTC. The entire variable domain, with the rest obtained from reference TRBV7-9 and TRBJ2-1, is as follows: DTGVSQNPRHKITKRGQNVTFRCDPISEHNRLYWYRQTLGQGPEFLTYFQNEAQLEKSRLLSDRFSAERPKGSFSTLEIQRTEQGDSAMYLCASSLGLAGEDEQFFGPGTRLTVL.

On this clone itself: The identical CDR3 is also encoded by other nucleotide sequences in the sample. V and J are TRBV28 and TRBJ2-3; TRBD1 matches at 8 bases. This CDR3 spans 15 amino acids. J gave up 1 base and V 4 bases, and 4 bases lay outside the gene matches. Germline loops: CDR1 MDHEN, CDR2 SYDVKM. In DNA form, the CDR3 reads TGTGCCAGCAGTTCCCCGGGACAGGGCACAGATACGCAGTATTTT. Residues: CASSSPGQGTDTQYF.

This clone was observed a few times. The rearrangement joins TRBV7-2 to TRBJ1-2, with D maybe TRBD1 (5 bases). The V end lost 6 bases, the J end lost 2 bases, and 16 bases lay between the germline ends. There are 15 residues in the CDR3. Germline V gene lookup returns CDR1 SGHTA and CDR2 FQGNSA. The DNA for the CDR3 is TGTGCCAGCAGGGGACTTTCGGGGGTAAACTATGGCTACACCTTC. This translates into CASRGLSGVNYGYTF.

The rearrangement links TRBV7-9 to TRBJ2-7; the match to TRBD1 covers 8 bases. CDR3 size: 15 residues. Germline CDR1 is SEHNR and CDR2 is FQNEAQ (reference sequence). V gave up 4 bases and J gave up 5 bases; unmatched junction bases: 10. The CDR3, as DNA: TGTGCCAGCAGCTCACAGGGGGGAGGAAAACACGAGCAGTACTTC. It yields the protein CASSSQGGGKHEQYF. The whole variable domain, filled in from reference TRBV7-9 and TRBJ2-7, reads DTGVSQNPRHKITKRGQNVTFRCDPISEHNRLYWYRQTLGQGPEFLTYFQNEAQLEKSRLLSDRFSAERPKGSFSTLEIQRTEQGDSAMYLCASSSQGGGKHEQYFGPGTRLTVT.

This chain links TRBV4-2 with TRBJ2-7, with 9 bases matching TRBD2. Germline CDR1 reads LGHNA; CDR2 reads YNFKEQ. The CDR3 is 15 residues long. J gave up 0 bases and V 6 bases, and 6 bases lay outside the gene matches. The CDR3 bases are TGTGCCAGCAGAGGGCGGGAGGGATCCTCCTACGAGCAGTACTTC. Protein sequence: CASRGREGSSYEQYF.

This clone has a handful of counts. V usage is TRBV30 and J usage is TRBJ1-3; D remains unclear. V lost 0 bases, J lost 2 bases, and 14 bases lay in between. The CDR3 spans 16 residues. Germline values: CDR1 GTSNPN, CDR2 SVGIG (reference sequence). The CDR3 is CAWSVLVGSPGNTIYF. CDR3 nucleotide sequence: TGTGCCTGGAGTGTACTAGTTGGGTCCCCTGGAAACACCATATATTTT.

DNA of the CDR3: TGTGCCAGCAGCTCGACTAGCGGGACGGGTAATGAGCAGTTCTTC. It specifies CASSSTSGTGNEQFF. The chain couples TRBV5-4 to TRBJ2-1; 11 bases fit TRBD2. This CDR3 spans 15 amino acids. The germline V gene has CDR1 SGHNT and CDR2 YYREEE (reference sequence). V was pared by 3 bases and J by 7 bases, with 6 bases of the junction left unmatched. Full variable domain (rest looked up from reference TRBV5-4 and TRBJ2-1): ETGVTQSPTHLIKTRGQQVTLRCSSQSGHNTVSWYQQALGQGPQFIFQYYREEENGRGNFPPRFSGLQFPNYSSELNVNALELDDSALYLCASSSTSGTGNEQFFGPGTRLTVL.